This T cell receptor (beta chain) was sequenced for a study of cytomegalovirus exposure and HLA in healthy donors. Findings and caveats of the study: Common viral pathogens seemed to be connected with several of the most significant clusters, according to a later analysis.

Of note for this clone: Its target is unknown.

PCR amplification relied on 60 Vbeta primers (plus 13 Jbeta primers). Some clones are missing from TCRdb's copy, which holds only in-frame ones; the method was immunoSEQ multiplex PCR. The table lists more than 100,000 clones, over 70% of them singletons. Sequencing input: PBMCs. The source is a woman in her forties in good health and CMV-seronegative.

CDR3 protein: CASSSGQVNYEQYF. In DNA, the CDR3 is TGTGCCAGCAGCTCGGGACAGGTTAACTACGAGCAGTACTTC. V usage is TRBV11-2 and J usage is TRBJ2-7; 8 bases match TRBD1. V dropped 4 bases and J dropped 3; count of bases not matched to a gene: 5. CDR3 length: 14 amino acids. CDR1 and CDR2 (germline): SGHAT, FQNNGV.